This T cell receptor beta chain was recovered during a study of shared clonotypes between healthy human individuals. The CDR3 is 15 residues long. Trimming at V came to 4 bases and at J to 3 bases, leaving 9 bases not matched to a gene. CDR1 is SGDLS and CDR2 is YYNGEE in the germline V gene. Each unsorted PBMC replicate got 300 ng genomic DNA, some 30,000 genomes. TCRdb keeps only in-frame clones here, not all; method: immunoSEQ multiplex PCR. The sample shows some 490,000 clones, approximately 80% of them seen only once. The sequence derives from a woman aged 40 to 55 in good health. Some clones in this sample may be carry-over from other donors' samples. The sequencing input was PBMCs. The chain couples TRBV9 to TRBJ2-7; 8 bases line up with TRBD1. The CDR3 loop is CASSPRTGSDYEQYF. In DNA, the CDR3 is TGTGCCAGCAGCCCCCGGACAGGGTCTGACTACGAGCAGTACTTC.